This section outlines one T cell receptor (beta chain) sequence together with its context. What this receptor recognizes is not known. Base qualities are not at hand, and no much larger clone is one base apart. Donors were 39 systemically healthy Caucasian individuals from Russia aged roughly 6 to 100 years. Around 10 milliliters of peripheral blood were collected from each donor into EDTA-treated Vacutainer tubes. Ficoll-Paque density-gradient centrifugation was used to isolate PBMCs, with at least 7 million obtained per sample. Total RNA, at least 5 micrograms per sample, was extracted from PBMCs with Trizol reagent. For every donor, flow cytometry on a PBMC aliquot measured the percentage of naive CD45RAhigh/CD27high T cells. This entry is derived from a study of blood T cells in healthy people across ages (dated by TCRdb to 2013 to 2016). Background for the entire study: In model experiments, template switching captured roughly one uniquely barcoded TCR beta cDNA molecule for every two T cells. To track age-related changes in TCR beta repertoire diversity, the study relied on deep sequencing normalized with unique cDNA molecular identifiers. The donors were divided into four age groups: young (average around 16 years), middle-aged (about 41), aged (around 59) and long-lived (about 79). Using the same blood draw, the study looked at two additional independent replicas of 1 million unique cDNA reads for two donors, one aged 18 to 30 and the other aged 80 or older. Study-wide findings and limitations: Donor CMV infection status was unknown, potentially confounding age-related changes in expanded clonotypes. Total diversity estimates from one million sequenced T cells were considered lower bounds and underestimates. Because profiling used bulk unsorted PBMCs, naive and antigen-experienced compartments could not be compared conclusively. As age increased, observed TCR beta diversity per million T cells dropped in a roughly linear way, and a significant reduction was already evident by age around 41. Compared with the aged group, the long-lived group had more naive CD4+ T cells, fewer expanded clones and increased TCR diversity, a pattern suggesting age selection. Observed TCR beta diversity correlated strongly with the percentage of naive T cells measured by flow cytometry.

Libraries were built with 5' RACE. Reads for this sample came from an Illumina HiSeq 2500. A second about 7 to 12 cycle PCR used a sample-barcoded 5' primer and a J-beta primer mix. A template-switch 5' adaptor carrying 12 random nucleotides introduced a unique molecular identifier onto each TCR beta cDNA molecule. Each sample yielded at least 2.5 million CDR3-containing paired-end reads. First-strand cDNA synthesis was performed from all RNA using the Mint cDNA synthesis kit, with priming by a TRBC-specific oligonucleotide. Following uracil-DNA glycosylase treatment, a first 18-cycle PCR with universal primers M1SS and BC2_uni_R was performed on all cDNA. The study's own analysis went as follows. For normalization, 1 million high-quality reads, each with a distinct molecular identifier, were randomly selected from each sample. Instead of being binned into consensus sequences, reads that shared molecular identifiers were thrown out. MiTCR, run with a Q25 quality threshold and the strictest error-elimination algorithm, handled CDR3 identification, clonotype clustering and error correction. A nonparametric unseen species model using Euler transformation provided a lower-bound estimate of total TCR beta diversity. The raw public data were reprocessed by TCRdb itself: fastp quality trimming at Q25, MiXCR clonotype calling, in-frame beta chains only. Identical CDR3 proteins give one entry, which carries the most common genes and DNA. The V and J calls were determined by TCRdb, not by the authors. The sample table lists 500,000 to 650,000 distinct CDR3 sequences, about 27% of them with a count of one. The ten largest clonotypes hold approximately 3.7% of the sample.

V and J are trimmed by 0 bases and 5 bases, and the gene matches miss 7 bases of the junction. The CDR3 sequence holds 16 residues, the cysteine and phenylalanine included. The read is trimmed to its CDR3 DNA, 48 bases read in frame from base 1. The germline V gene gives CDR1 as ENHRY and CDR2 as SYGVKD. The same specimen was also included in a second study, on T cells of mothers and their children. As that second study puts it: Nine systemically healthy Caucasian individuals served as donors, namely three mothers together with their six children. cDNA synthesis used all of the extracted RNA, with 1.5 ug of RNA in each 15 ul reaction. In the second PCR, the M1S primer introduced both the sample barcodes and 2-4 random nucleotides. Each mother yielded over 8.5 million TCR beta CDR3 reads and each child roughly 2.9 million reads. In both related and unrelated pairs, thymic selection shapes the output of TCR recombination in a similar way, with inherited differences having only a minor effect. Normalized repertoire overlap was always slightly but never significantly higher in related than unrelated mother-child pairs. With a sensitivity of approximately 92 clones per million clonotypes, no persistent microchimeric T cell clones were detected. To look for features that set related mother-child pairs apart from unrelated individuals, the researchers ran deep NGS to compare the TCR beta repertoires of mothers and children. On average, the children were approximately 11 +/- 4 years old, while the mothers were 40 +/- 4 years old. After adapter ligation with NEBNext reagents, the libraries were sequenced on Illumina HiSeq 2000 with 100+100 nt paired-end reads. To prevent cross-contamination, the mother and child libraries were prepared one month apart and sequenced in separate runs. For each donor, between about 450,000 and 2,300,000 distinct TCR beta clonotypes were identified. Naive TCR beta clonotypes were estimated from low-frequency clonotypes matched to each donor's FACS-determined naive share, without sorting.

The specimen sequenced was blood. The receptor was derived from a boy between 2 and 10 years old in good health. This chain joins TRBV10-3 to TRBJ2-3, with 8 bases in between that match TRBD2. The CDR3 sequence is CAISESPTSEIDTQYF. In nucleotides, the sequence is TGTGCCATCAGTGAGTCTCCGACTAGCGAGATAGATACGCAGTATTTT.